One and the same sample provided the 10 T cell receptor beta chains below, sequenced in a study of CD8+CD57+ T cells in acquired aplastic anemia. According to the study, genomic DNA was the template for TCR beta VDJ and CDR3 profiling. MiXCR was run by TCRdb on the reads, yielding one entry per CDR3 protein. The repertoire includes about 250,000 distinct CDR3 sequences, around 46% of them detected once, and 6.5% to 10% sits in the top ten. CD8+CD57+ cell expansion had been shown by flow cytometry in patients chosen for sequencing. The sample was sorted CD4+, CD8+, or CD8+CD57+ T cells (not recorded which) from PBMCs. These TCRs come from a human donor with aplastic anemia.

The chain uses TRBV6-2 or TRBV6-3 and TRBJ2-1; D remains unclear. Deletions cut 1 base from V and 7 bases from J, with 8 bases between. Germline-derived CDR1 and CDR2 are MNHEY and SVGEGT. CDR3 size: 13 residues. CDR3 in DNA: TGTGCCAGCAGTTACTTGATGGAAAATGAGCAGTTCTTC. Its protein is CASSYLMENEQFF.

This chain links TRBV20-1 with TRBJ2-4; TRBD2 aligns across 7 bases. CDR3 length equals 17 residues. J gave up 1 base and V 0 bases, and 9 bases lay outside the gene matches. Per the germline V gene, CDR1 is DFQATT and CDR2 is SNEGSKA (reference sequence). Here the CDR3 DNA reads TGCAGTGCTAGAGATCGAGGCGGGAGTGAGGCCAAAAACATTCAGTACTTC. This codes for CSARDRGGSEAKNIQYF.

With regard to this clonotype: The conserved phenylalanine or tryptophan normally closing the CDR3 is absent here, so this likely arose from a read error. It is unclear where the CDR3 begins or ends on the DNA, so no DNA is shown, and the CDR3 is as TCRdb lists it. The CDR3 here is CASSVDGI. The chain uses TRBV5-1 and TRBJ1-3. CDR1 and CDR2 (germline): SGHRS, YFSETQ. The CDR3 has 8 amino acids, counting both end residues.

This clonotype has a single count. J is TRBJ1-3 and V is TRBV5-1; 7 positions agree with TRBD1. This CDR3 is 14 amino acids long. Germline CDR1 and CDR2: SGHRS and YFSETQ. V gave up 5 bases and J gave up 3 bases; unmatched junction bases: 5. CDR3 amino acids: CASREGAGGNTIYF. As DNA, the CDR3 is TGCGCCAGCAGGGAGGGGGCCGGTGGAAACACCATATATTTT.

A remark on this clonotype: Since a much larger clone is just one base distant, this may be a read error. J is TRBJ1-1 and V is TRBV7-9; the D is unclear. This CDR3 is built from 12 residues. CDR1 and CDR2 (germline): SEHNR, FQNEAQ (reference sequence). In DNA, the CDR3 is TGTGCCAGCAAAGGAGAAAGTACTGAAGCTCTCTTT. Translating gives CASKGESTEALF.

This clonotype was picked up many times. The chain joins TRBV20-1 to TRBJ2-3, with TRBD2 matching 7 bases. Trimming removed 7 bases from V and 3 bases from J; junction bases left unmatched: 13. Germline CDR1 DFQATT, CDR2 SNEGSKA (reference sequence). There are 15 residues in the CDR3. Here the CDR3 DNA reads TGCAGTGACACGATACTAGCGAGCCGAACAGATACGCAGTATTTT. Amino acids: CSDTILASRTDTQYF.

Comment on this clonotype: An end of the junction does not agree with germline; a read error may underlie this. The CDR3 sequence is CASSEGGSF. The CDR3 nucleotides are TGTGCCAGCAGTGAAGGGGGTAGCTTC. The J gene is TRBJ2-1, the V gene TRBV2, with D hard to call. CDR3 length: 9 residues. Germline CDR1 SNHLY, CDR2 FYNNEI.

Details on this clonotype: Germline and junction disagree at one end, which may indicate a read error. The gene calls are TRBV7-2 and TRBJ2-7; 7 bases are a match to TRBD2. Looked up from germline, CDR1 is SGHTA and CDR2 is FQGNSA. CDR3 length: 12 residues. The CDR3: CASTAGGGELYF. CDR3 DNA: TGTGCCAGCACCGCGGGTGGGGGGGAGCTGTACTTC.

The CDR3 sequence is CASSVTGSPDTQYF. DNA for the CDR3: TGTGCCAGCAGCGTGACAGGGAGCCCAGATACGCAGTATTTT. The V gene is TRBV7-9, the J gene TRBJ2-3, with 7 bases aligning to TRBD1. The trim removed 5 bases at V and 4 bases at J, leaving 6 bases unmatched. The germline V gene has CDR1 SEHNR and CDR2 FQNEAQ (reference sequence). The CDR3 runs 14 residues.

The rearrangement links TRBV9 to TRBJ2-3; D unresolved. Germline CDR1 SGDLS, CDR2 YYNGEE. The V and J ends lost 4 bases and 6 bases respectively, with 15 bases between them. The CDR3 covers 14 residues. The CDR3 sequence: CASSLVAQVDTQYF. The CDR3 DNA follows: TGTGCCAGCAGCTTAGTGGCCCAAGTGGATACGCAGTATTTT.